Included here is one T cell receptor beta chain sequence, with context. Participants were aged 18 to 89 years from 20 to 30 US areas. This entry comes from a study of blood T cell repertoires in COVID-19. Study background: COVID-19 samples from acute and convalescent phases originated in the United States, Italy and Spain.

Trimming cost V 1 base and J 2 bases, with 7 bases left between them. Per the germline V gene, CDR1 is LGHDT and CDR2 is YNNKEL (reference sequence). The CDR3 covers 14 residues. Original data processing: Reference gene primer amplification gave estimated nucleated cell counts. Profiled with immunoSEQ multiplex PCR; TCRdb holds only in-frame clones, not every one. V and J calls and clone size are those listed in that table; D and trimming were worked out from the DNA. Of around 230,000 clones in the sample, about nine tenths were seen once. The source material was PBMCs or T cells enriched from blood (not recorded which). The sequence derives from a man aged 18 to 30 with acute COVID-19. The chain carries TRBV3-1 (or the pseudogene TRBV3-2) and TRBJ2-3; no clear D. CDR3 sequence reads: CASSQGELTDTQYF. The CDR3 DNA sequence: TGTGCCAGCAGCCAAGGAGAGCTCACAGATACGCAGTATTTT.